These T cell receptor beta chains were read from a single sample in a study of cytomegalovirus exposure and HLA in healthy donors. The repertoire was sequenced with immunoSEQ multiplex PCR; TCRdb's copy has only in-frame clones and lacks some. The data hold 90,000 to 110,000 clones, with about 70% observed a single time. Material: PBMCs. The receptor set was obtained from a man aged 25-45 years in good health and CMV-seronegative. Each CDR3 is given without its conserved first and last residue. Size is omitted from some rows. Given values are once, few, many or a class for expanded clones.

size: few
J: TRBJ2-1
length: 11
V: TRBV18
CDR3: ASSPGTGNEQF

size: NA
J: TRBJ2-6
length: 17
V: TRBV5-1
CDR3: ASSSAGTGGESGANVLT

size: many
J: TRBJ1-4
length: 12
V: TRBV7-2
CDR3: ASSFGATNEKLF

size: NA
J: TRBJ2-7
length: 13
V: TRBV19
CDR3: ASSQMGQGAYEQY

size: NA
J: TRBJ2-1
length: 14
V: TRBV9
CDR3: ASSAPGLAGKGEQF

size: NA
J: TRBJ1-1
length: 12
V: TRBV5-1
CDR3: ASSLAGQNTEAF

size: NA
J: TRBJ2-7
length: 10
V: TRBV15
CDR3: ATSSGSTEQY

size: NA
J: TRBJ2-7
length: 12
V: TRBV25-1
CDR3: ASSEVTGAYEQY

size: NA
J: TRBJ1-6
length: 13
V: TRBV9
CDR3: ASSGGQVRNSPLH

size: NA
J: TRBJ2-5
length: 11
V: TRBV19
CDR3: ASSPGQGETQY

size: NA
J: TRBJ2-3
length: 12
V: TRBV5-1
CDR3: ASSQRELTDTQY

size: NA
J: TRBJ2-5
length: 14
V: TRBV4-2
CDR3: ASSQDFPAEGETQY

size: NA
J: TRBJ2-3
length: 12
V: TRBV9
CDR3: ASSVEAGRNTQY

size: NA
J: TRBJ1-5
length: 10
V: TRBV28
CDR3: ASQRRNQPQH

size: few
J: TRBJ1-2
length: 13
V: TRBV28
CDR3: ASSLANTGVYGYT

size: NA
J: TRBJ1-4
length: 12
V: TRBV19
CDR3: ASAGRTLNEKLF

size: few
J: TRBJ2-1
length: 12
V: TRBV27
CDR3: ASRPGYPGNEQF

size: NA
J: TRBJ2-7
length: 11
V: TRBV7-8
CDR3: ASSPRTGDEQY

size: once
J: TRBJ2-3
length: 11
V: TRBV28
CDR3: ASSLLGSNTQY

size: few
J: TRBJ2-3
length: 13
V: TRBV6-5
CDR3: ASSYSRRETDTQY

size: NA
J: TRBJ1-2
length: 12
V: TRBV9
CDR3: ASSVMDRVDGYT

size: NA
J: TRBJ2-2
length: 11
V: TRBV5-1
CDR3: ASKLAGTGELF

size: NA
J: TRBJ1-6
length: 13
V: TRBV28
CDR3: ASSLYRAVNSPLH

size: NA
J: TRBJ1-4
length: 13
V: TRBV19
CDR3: ASTNSGGYNEKLF

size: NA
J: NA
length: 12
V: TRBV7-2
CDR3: ASSSLAGAYEQY

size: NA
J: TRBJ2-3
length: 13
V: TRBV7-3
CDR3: ASSLQGRVADTQY

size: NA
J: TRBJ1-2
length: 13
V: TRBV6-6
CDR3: ASRRLGLLDYGYT

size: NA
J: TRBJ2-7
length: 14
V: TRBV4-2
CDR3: ASSQDSGRTMLEQY

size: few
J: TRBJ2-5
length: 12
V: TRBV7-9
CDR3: ASSLGQGEETQY

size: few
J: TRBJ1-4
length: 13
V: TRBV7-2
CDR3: ASSPDGTTNEKLF

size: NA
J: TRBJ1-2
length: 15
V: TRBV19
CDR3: ASSIVDGQARTYGYT

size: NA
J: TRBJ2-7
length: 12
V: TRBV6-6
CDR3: ASSTLAGSYEQY

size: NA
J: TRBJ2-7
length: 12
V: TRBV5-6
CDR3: ASRGISREREQY

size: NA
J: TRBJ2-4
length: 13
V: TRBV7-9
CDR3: ASSLGQGVRNIQY

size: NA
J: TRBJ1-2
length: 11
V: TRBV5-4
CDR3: ASSSGVERGYT

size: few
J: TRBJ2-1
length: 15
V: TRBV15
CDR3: ATSRDRLGTRVNEQF

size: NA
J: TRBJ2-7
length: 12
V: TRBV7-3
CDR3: ASSVGQGSYEQY

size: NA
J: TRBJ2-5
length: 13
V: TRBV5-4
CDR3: ASSLAPGNQETQY

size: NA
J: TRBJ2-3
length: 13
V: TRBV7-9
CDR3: ASSQQGDGKDTQY

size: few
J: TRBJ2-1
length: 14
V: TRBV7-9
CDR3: ASSPQSAGLYNEQF

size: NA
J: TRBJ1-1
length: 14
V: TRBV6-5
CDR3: ASSSQAGGVNTEAF

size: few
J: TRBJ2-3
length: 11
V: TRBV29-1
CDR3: SVAGSRADTQY

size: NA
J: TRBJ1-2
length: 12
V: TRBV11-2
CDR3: ASTRSGRDYGYT

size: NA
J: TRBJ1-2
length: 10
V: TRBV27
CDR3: ASSLSGEGYT

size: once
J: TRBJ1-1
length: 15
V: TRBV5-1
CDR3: ASSLGYEQGTDLEAF

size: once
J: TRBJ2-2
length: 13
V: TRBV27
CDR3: ASCKRGTNTGELF

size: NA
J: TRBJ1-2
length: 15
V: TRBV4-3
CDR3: ASSQGPGTEEAYGYT

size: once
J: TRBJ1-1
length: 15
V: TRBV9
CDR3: ASSVGDRGAMNTEAF